Listed here are 27 T cell receptor beta chains from one sample, sequenced in a study of Ad26.COV2.S vaccination and SARS-CoV-2 variants. Sequencing used immunoSEQ multiplex PCR; TCRdb keeps in-frame clones, though not all of them. The sample consists of under 600,000 clones, 80% to 90% of them appearing once. Treatment: roughly 20 received Ad26.COV2.S at low or high dose, single or two shots; about 5 received placebo; per-sample allocation not given. Sample collection was performed on day 63 after the first vaccine or placebo injection. The source material was peripheral blood, sampled in a trial of Ad26.COV2.S vaccine versus placebo. The receptors here all came from a person aged 18-65 years who received the Ad26.COV2.S COVID-19 vaccine or a placebo.

To note about this clone: The germline gene is not matched at one end of the junction; a read error may be the cause. The chain has TRBV11-2 and TRBJ2-1; D is ambiguous. The CDR3 has 15 amino acids. From germline, CDR1 is SGHAT and CDR2 FQNNGV. CDR3 in amino acids: CASSVEVGSMDEQFF. The CDR3 nucleotides are TGTGCCAGCAGCGTAGAGGTCGGTAGCATGGATGAGCAGTTCTTC.

For the CDR3, the DNA is TGTGCCAGCGTTGACAGCCGGAACACCGGGGAGCTGTTTTTT. Translated, it gives CASVDSRNTGELFF. The J gene is TRBJ2-2, the V gene TRBV28; maybe TRBD1 (5 bases). Trimming shortened V by 8 bases and J by 1 base, and 11 bases separated the two germline ends. The CDR3 consists of 14 residues. Germline loops: CDR1 MDHEN, CDR2 SYDVKM.

The chain recombines TRBV2 with TRBJ2-1; no definite D call. The CDR3 has 12 residues. Germline CDR1 is SNHLY and CDR2 is FYNNEI. Trimming cost V 6 bases and J 7 bases, with 10 bases left between them. CDR3: CASRQRSNEQFF. The CDR3 nucleotides read TGTGCCAGCAGGCAGAGAAGTAATGAGCAGTTCTTC. Full variable domain (rest looked up from reference TRBV2 and TRBJ2-1): EPEVTQTPSHQVTQMGQEVILRCVPISNHLYFYWYRQILGQKVEFLVSFYNNEISEKSEIFDDQFSVERPDGSNFTLKIRSTKLEDSAMYFCASRQRSNEQFFGPGTRLTVL.

The CDR3, as DNA: TGTGCCAGCAGCCTGGGGTCGGGACAGGGGGCGACCTCTGGGGCCAACGTCCTGACTTTC. Its translation: CASSLGSGQGATSGANVLTF. The rearrangement joins TRBV5-4 to TRBJ2-6, with 12 bases lining up with TRBD1. CDR1 SGHNT and CDR2 YYREEE come from the germline V gene (reference sequence). The CDR3 loop spans 20 amino acids. With 4 bases clipped from V and 0 bases from J, the junction kept 11 bases outside the gene matches.

The chain has TRBV6-5 and TRBJ1-6; the D gene is possibly TRBD1 (6 bases). The germline V gene encodes CDR1 MNHEY and CDR2 SVGAGI. The CDR3 length is 15 residues. The V gene lost 7 bases and the J gene lost 10 bases, with 20 bases spanning the gap. In DNA, the CDR3 is TGTGCCAGCATCCCTAGGCAGGGGATAGGGTCACCCCTCCACTTT. This gives the protein CASIPRQGIGSPLHF.

In its sample, this clone was seen once. CDR3 region: CASSRTQKGGYGYTF. CDR3 bases: TGTGCCAGCAGCCGTACCCAAAAGGGCGGCTATGGCTACACCTTC. J is TRBJ1-2 and V is TRBV11-2; no firm D call. V shed 5 bases and J shed 4 bases, with 17 bases lying between them. The CDR3 length is 15 residues. The germline V gene encodes CDR1 SGHAT and CDR2 FQNNGV.

The chain links TRBV10-3 to TRBJ2-1, with 8 bases lining up with TRBD1. The CDR3 consists of 16 residues. The V gene's germline CDR1 is ENHRY and CDR2 SYGVKD. The trim removed 4 bases at V and 1 base at J, leaving 6 bases unmatched. CDR3 nucleotide sequence: TGTGCCATCAGTGCGACAGGGGCCCTTTCCTACAATGAGCAGTTCTTC. Translating it yields CAISATGALSYNEQFF.

This sequence joins TRBV7-2 and TRBJ1-1, with D uncertain. CDR1 and CDR2 (germline): SGHTA, FQGNSA. The germline V and J ends were trimmed by 7 bases and 4 bases, with 19 bases remaining between them. This CDR3 comprises 15 residues. CDR3 bases: TGTGCCAGCACCCTTCTCGGGGTGGGAGGCACTGAAGCTTTCTTT. Translation gives CASTLLGVGGTEAFF.

The chain combines TRBV9 with TRBJ2-3; 8 bases agree with TRBD2. Germline V lookup: CDR1 SGDLS, CDR2 YYNGEE. V shed 6 bases and J 3 bases; nucleotides not matched to a gene: 3. The CDR3 has 13 amino acids. In DNA form, the CDR3 reads TGTGCCAGCAACCGGGGGGGGACAGATACGCAGTATTTT. This codes for CASNRGGTDTQYF. The full variable domain, in which reference TRBV9 and TRBJ2-3 provide the parts outside the CDR3, is DSGVTQTPKHLITATGQRVTLRCSPRSGDLSVYWYQQSLDQGLQFLIQYYNGEERAKGNILERFSAQQFPDLHSELNLSSLELGDSALYFCASNRGGTDTQYFGPGTRLTVL.

The CDR3 coding sequence is TGTGCCACCAGCAGAGCAGGGGGCGACGGAAACACCATATATTTT. Its translation is CATSRAGGDGNTIYF. V is TRBV15 and J is TRBJ1-3; TRBD1 aligns across 8 bases. CDR3 length: 15 amino acids. Trimming removed 1 base from V and 4 bases from J; junction bases left unmatched: 3. Germline V gene sequence: CDR1 LNHNV, CDR2 YYDKDF (reference sequence).

The gene calls are TRBV6-1 and TRBJ2-7; either TRBD1 or TRBD2 may fit D (5 bases each). Trimming stripped 3 bases from V and 3 bases from J, with 15 bases between. Germline loops: CDR1 MNHNS, CDR2 SASEGT. The CDR3 consists of 15 residues. Here the CDR3 DNA reads TGTGCCAGCAGTGATAGAGGGGTGGGCCACTACGAGCAGTACTTC. Translating it yields CASSDRGVGHYEQYF.

The chain combines TRBV30 with TRBJ1-4; D call uncertain. This CDR3 is built from 11 residues. Germline assignment: CDR1 GTSNPN and CDR2 SVGIG (reference sequence). Trimming left V 8 bases short and J 9 bases short, with 13 bases between. The CDR3 sequence: CAPTAGKKLFF. The CDR3 region has the DNA TGTGCCCCAACCGCGGGGAAAAAACTGTTTTTT.

This chain connects TRBV27 to TRBJ1-2; TRBD1 aligns across 7 bases. Trimming took 5 bases from V and 8 from J; bases not matched to a gene: 14. In germline, CDR1 is MNHEY, CDR2 SMNVEV (reference sequence). This CDR3 has 15 amino acids. CDR3 in amino acids: CASSTRHRGYGGYTF. CDR3 DNA: TGTGCCAGCAGTACGCGCCACAGGGGATACGGGGGCTACACCTTC.

DNA for the CDR3: TGTGCCAGCAGTTACTCGTCGGCAGGGGCTTACAATGAGCAGTTCTTC. This encodes CASSYSSAGAYNEQFF. This chain joins TRBV6-5 and TRBJ2-1, with D maybe TRBD1 (6 bases). The V gene lost 0 bases and the J gene lost 4 bases, with 13 bases spanning the gap. CDR1 and CDR2 from the germline V gene are MNHEY and SVGAGI. The CDR3 length is 16 residues.

The chain is built from TRBV29-1 and TRBJ2-3; D gene unclear. CDR1 is SQVTM, CDR2 ANQGSEA, per germline. V was trimmed by 5 bases and J by 6 bases, leaving 15 bases between them. The CDR3 length is 13 residues. CDR3 sequence reads: CSVSDRPRDTQYF. Written as DNA, the CDR3 is TGCAGCGTTAGTGATCGACCCCGGGATACGCAGTATTTT.

This chain uses TRBV6-1 with TRBJ1-5; D not certain. The CDR3 consists of 14 residues. The V gene's germline CDR1 is MNHNS and CDR2 SASEGT. V was pared by 2 bases and J by 9 bases, with 14 bases between. CDR3 sequence: CASSENEGLGPQHF. The CDR3 bases are TGTGCCAGCAGTGAAAATGAGGGCCTTGGGCCCCAGCATTTT.

The gene calls are TRBV11-2 and TRBJ2-5; no clear D. Germline V lookup: CDR1 SGHAT, CDR2 FQNNGV. The V end lost 5 bases, the J end lost 9 bases, and 19 bases lay between the germline ends. The CDR3 extends over 14 amino acids. CDR3 protein: CASSPSSPTPAQYF. The DNA of the CDR3 is TGTGCCAGCAGCCCAAGCAGCCCCACGCCGGCCCAGTACTTC.

In DNA form, the CDR3 reads TGTGCCAGCAGTATACGCCGGGACAGGGGGCGGGGTAATGAAAAACTGTTTTTT. Protein: CASSIRRDRGRGNEKLFF. The V and J genes are TRBV27 and TRBJ1-4, with TRBD1 matching 12 bases. There are 18 residues in the CDR3. Trimming cost V 5 bases and J 4 bases; bases outside gene matches: 11. Germline loops: CDR1 MNHEY, CDR2 SMNVEV (reference sequence).

The V and J genes are TRBV30 and TRBJ1-4, with D possibly being TRBD1 (6 bases). The V gene lost 1 base and the J gene lost 7 bases, with 13 bases spanning the gap. Germline V CDR1 and CDR2: GTSNPN, SVGIG (reference sequence). The CDR3 has 14 amino acids. The CDR3 region has the DNA TGTGCCTGGAGTGGGGGGGCGCCGAGTGAAAAACTGTTTTTT. Protein product: CAWSGGAPSEKLFF.

The chain uses TRBV19 and TRBJ2-3, with TRBD2 matching 7 bases. The CDR3 is made up of 15 amino acids. V lost 7 bases and J lost 3; bases outside the gene matches: 10. Germline CDR1 LNHDA, CDR2 SQIVND (reference sequence). In DNA form, the CDR3 reads TGTGCCAGTAAAGGAAGGACGGGGGGAACAGATACGCAGTATTTT. Residues: CASKGRTGGTDTQYF.

V and J are TRBV19 and TRBJ1-5, with D tentatively TRBD1 (6 bases). The CDR3 is 15 residues long. V was cut by 4 bases and J by 1 base, with 11 bases left in between. Germline CDR1 reads LNHDA; CDR2 reads SQIVND (reference sequence). The CDR3 here is CASSKAGASNQPQHF. The CDR3 nucleotides are TGTGCCAGTAGTAAGGCGGGGGCGAGCAATCAGCCCCAGCATTTT.

This clone was found a few times. The chain joins TRBV5-8 to TRBJ1-5; D unclear. Germline V gene lookup returns CDR1 SGHTS and CDR2 YDEGEE. V was trimmed by 0 bases and J by 1 base, leaving 14 bases between them. The CDR3 sequence is 17 residues long. CDR3 bases: TGTGCCAGCAGCTTGGTGTCAGGTTATTGGAGCAATCAGCCCCAGCATTTT. It yields the protein CASSLVSGYWSNQPQHF.

The J gene is TRBJ2-3, the V gene TRBV13; 7 bases are a match to TRBD2. V lost 2 bases, J lost 4 bases, and 6 bases stayed unmatched. CDR1 PRHDT and CDR2 FYEKMQ come from the germline V gene (reference sequence). This CDR3 comprises 15 residues. Written as DNA, the CDR3 is TGTGCCAGCAGCTTATCCGCGGGAGAGGCAGATACGCAGTATTTT. It translates to CASSLSAGEADTQYF.

This clone has a handful of counts. This chain uses TRBV4-3 with TRBJ1-1, with D perhaps matching TRBD1 (5 bases). V was cut by 1 base and J by 5 bases, with 26 bases left in between. The CDR3 spans 19 residues. Germline V gene data show CDR1 as LGHNA and CDR2 as YSLEER. CDR3 in DNA: TGCGCCAGCAGCCAAGTAATGACGGTTAGTCTGGGGGAGGGGACTGAAGCTTTCTTT. Amino acids: CASSQVMTVSLGEGTEAFF.

CDR3 coding DNA: TGCAGCGCCGGGACTAGATGGGAGACCCAGTACTTC. This sequence encodes CSAGTRWETQYF. V is TRBV29-1 and J is TRBJ2-5; 8 bases line up with TRBD2. The CDR3 is made up of 12 amino acids. Germline-derived CDR1 and CDR2 are SQVTM and ANQGSEA. V was clipped by 7 bases and J by 5 bases; unmatched bases: 6.

This chain joins TRBV6-5 and TRBJ2-7; maybe TRBD1 (7 bases). The germline gives CDR1 MNHEY, CDR2 SVGAGI. CDR3 size: 16 residues. Trimming stripped 2 bases from V and 1 base from J, with 15 bases between. The CDR3 DNA reads TGTGCCAGCAGTTACCAAGTGACAGGGAGGTCCTACGAGCAGTACTTC. Its protein product is CASSYQVTGRSYEQYF.

Concerning this clone: A junction boundary mismatches the germline segment, possibly from a read error. The chain couples TRBV28 to TRBJ2-7; 15 nucleotides line up with TRBD2. This CDR3 is 14 amino acids long. Germline V lookup: CDR1 MDHEN, CDR2 SYDVKM. The CDR3 is CASSSSGLAGGPNF. The CDR3 DNA is TGTGCCAGCAGCTCCTCGGGACTAGCGGGAGGCCCCAACTTC.